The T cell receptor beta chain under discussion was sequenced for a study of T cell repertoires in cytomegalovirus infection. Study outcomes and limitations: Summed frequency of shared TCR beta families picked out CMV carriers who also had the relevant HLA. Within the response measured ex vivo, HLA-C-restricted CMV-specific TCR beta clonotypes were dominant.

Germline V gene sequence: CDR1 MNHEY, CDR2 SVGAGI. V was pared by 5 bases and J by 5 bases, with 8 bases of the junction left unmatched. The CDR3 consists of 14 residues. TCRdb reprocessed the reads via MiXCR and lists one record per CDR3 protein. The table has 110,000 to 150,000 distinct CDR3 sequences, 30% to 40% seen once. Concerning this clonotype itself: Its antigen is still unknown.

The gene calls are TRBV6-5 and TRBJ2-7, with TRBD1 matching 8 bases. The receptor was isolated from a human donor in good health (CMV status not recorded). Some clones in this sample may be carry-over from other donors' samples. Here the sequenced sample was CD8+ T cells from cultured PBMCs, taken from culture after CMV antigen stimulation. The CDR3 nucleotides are TGTGCCAGCAGTACGCCGGACAGGGAAAACGAGCAGTACTTC. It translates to CASSTPDRENEQYF.